Listed here are 28 T cell receptor beta chains from one sample, sequenced in a study of Ad26.COV2.S vaccination and SARS-CoV-2 variants. Assay used: immunoSEQ multiplex PCR; TCRdb lists only in-frame clones, some missing. The sample contains about 380,000 clones, 83% of which appear only once. As to treatment: some 20 received Ad26.COV2.S at low or high dose, single or two shots; 5 received placebo; per-sample allocation not given. Repertoires come from day 63 after the first vaccine or placebo injection. The sample was peripheral blood, taken in a trial of Ad26.COV2.S vaccine versus placebo. These receptor sequences come from a person aged 18-65 years who received the Ad26.COV2.S COVID-19 vaccine or a placebo.

As DNA, the CDR3 is TGCGCCAGCAGCCAAGACGTCCCGCGGGGGGCCTCCTACAATGAGCAGTTCTTC. It specifies CASSQDVPRGASYNEQFF. This chain connects TRBV4-1 to TRBJ2-1; TRBD2 matches at 8 bases. Germline V gene data show CDR1 as MGHRA and CDR2 as YSYEKL. V trimming: 0 bases; J trimming: 0 bases; junction bases outside the gene matches: 7. CDR3 length: 18 residues.

The chain carries TRBV7-2 and TRBJ2-6; D is possibly TRBD2 (6 bases). The V and J ends lost 4 bases and 0 bases respectively, with 19 bases between them. The CDR3 is made up of 19 amino acids. Germline loops: CDR1 SGHTA, CDR2 FQGNSA. The CDR3 region is CASSSLLGTSSSGANVLTF. In nucleotides, the CDR3 is TGTGCCAGCAGCTCCCTGCTTGGGACTTCGAGCTCTGGGGCCAACGTCCTGACTTTC.

The chain combines TRBV19 with TRBJ1-5, with no clear D. The V and J ends lost 3 bases and 6 bases respectively, with 9 bases between them. This CDR3 has 13 residues. Germline V lookup: CDR1 LNHDA, CDR2 SQIVND (reference sequence). The chain's CDR3 is CASSIRAPQPQHF. The DNA of the CDR3 is TGTGCCAGTAGTATCCGTGCCCCTCAGCCCCAGCATTTT.

The V call is TRBV7-2, the J call TRBJ2-7; D not certain. Trimming cost V 0 bases and J 1 base, with 4 bases left between them. Germline lookup yields CDR1 SGHTA and CDR2 FQGNSA. This CDR3 spans 13 amino acids. Here the CDR3 DNA reads TGTGCCAGCAGCTTAGCCGCTTCCTACGAGCAGTACTTC. Protein product: CASSLAASYEQYF.

CDR3 protein: CASSSGPAQGGYTF. The DNA of the CDR3 is TGTGCCAGCAGCTCCGGGCCCGCGCAGGGTGGCTACACCTTC. The V call is TRBV7-3, the J call TRBJ1-2; TRBD1 might be the D (5 bases). The CDR3 is 14 amino acids. V was clipped by 4 bases and J by 7 bases, with 16 bases between them. Germline assignment: CDR1 SGHTA and CDR2 FQGTGA.

This chain joins TRBV27 and TRBJ1-1; D ambiguous. The CDR3 contains 14 residues. Per the germline V gene, CDR1 is MNHEY and CDR2 is SMNVEV (reference sequence). V was trimmed by 5 bases and J by 1 base, leaving 11 bases between them. CDR3 DNA: TGTGCCAGCAGTAAGGACGGAGGGAACACTGAAGCTTTCTTT. Protein product: CASSKDGGNTEAFF.

This CDR3 is CASSYPQAGVSNQPQHF. The CDR3 DNA is TGTGCCAGCAGTTACCCACAGGCTGGGGTTAGCAATCAGCCCCAGCATTTT. This chain connects TRBV6-2 or TRBV6-3 to TRBJ1-5; possible D gene TRBD1, 5 bases. There are 17 residues in the CDR3. CDR1 MNHEY and CDR2 SVGEGT come from the germline V gene. The germline V and J ends were trimmed by 2 bases and 0 bases, with 14 bases remaining between them.

The V call is TRBV5-4, the J call TRBJ2-5; a possible D gene is TRBD2 (7 bases). This CDR3 contains 15 residues. Germline V gene lookup returns CDR1 SGHNT and CDR2 YYREEE (reference sequence). Trimming took 3 bases from V and 5 from J, leaving 17 bases between them. CDR3 loop: CASSWRGGGGETQYF. Written as DNA, the CDR3 is TGTGCCAGCAGCTGGCGGGGAGGGGGAGGGGAGACCCAGTACTTC.

V gene TRBV4-3 combines with J gene TRBJ2-1, with D perhaps being TRBD1 or TRBD2 (5 bases each). V was pared by 0 bases and J by 9 bases, with 24 bases between. Germline V gene data show CDR1 as LGHNA and CDR2 as YSLEER. This CDR3 region has 18 residues. CDR3 bases: TGCGCCAGCAGCCAAGATCTATTGACGGGATACGGGACGGGTGAGCAGTTCTTC. Its translation is CASSQDLLTGYGTGEQFF.

The V call is TRBV18, the J call TRBJ1-1; no definite D call. Trimming took off 0 bases at V and 7 bases at J, with 12 bases between the two ends. CDR1 KGHSH and CDR2 LQKENI come from the germline V gene. CDR3 size: 14 residues. The CDR3 region is CASSPPPSSFEAFF. In DNA, the CDR3 is TGTGCCAGCTCACCACCCCCCAGCTCCTTTGAAGCTTTCTTT. The whole variable domain, filled in from reference TRBV18 and TRBJ1-1, reads NAGVMQNPRHLVRRRGQEARLRCSPMKGHSHVYWYRQLPEEGLKFMVYLQKENIIDESGMPKERFSAEFPKEGPSILRIQQVVRGDSAAYFCASSPPPSSFEAFFGQGTRLTVV.

In its sample, this clone was seen a few times. The chain combines TRBV2 with TRBJ2-7; 7 bases fit TRBD1. There are 12 residues in the CDR3. The trim removed 2 bases at V and 6 bases at J, leaving 1 base unmatched. The germline V gene encodes CDR1 SNHLY and CDR2 FYNNEI. CDR3 coding DNA: TGTGCCAGCAGTGAACAGGGGGTCGAGCAGTACTTC. Residues: CASSEQGVEQYF.

The chain carries TRBV12-5 and TRBJ2-7; D is ambiguous. V was shortened by 5 bases and J by 3 bases, with 8 bases between the two germline ends. The CDR3 runs to 12 residues. Per the germline V gene, CDR1 is LGHNT and CDR2 is FRNRAP. CDR3 DNA: TGTGCTAGTGGTCCGGTCGTCTACGAGCAGTACTTC. Its translation is CASGPVVYEQYF.

For this clone: Other DNA variants within this sample encode the same CDR3. The J gene is TRBJ2-1, the V gene TRBV9; D gene unclear. With 0 bases removed from V and 0 bases from J, the gap between germline ends came to 4 bases. This CDR3 is built from 14 residues. In germline, CDR1 is SGDLS, CDR2 YYNGEE. The CDR3 DNA reads as TGTGCCAGCAGCGTAGGAAGCTCCTACAATGAGCAGTTCTTC. Its protein is CASSVGSSYNEQFF.

The chain links TRBV4-1 to TRBJ2-5, with D uncertain. The V and J ends lost 1 base and 4 bases respectively, with 10 bases between them. Per the germline V gene, CDR1 is MGHRA and CDR2 is YSYEKL. The CDR3 covers 14 residues. CDR3 bases: TGCGCCAGCAGCCAAGGGCTAGTAAGAGAGACCCAGTACTTC. Translating it yields CASSQGLVRETQYF.

This clone occurred once. The junction departs from germline at one end; a sequencing error may be responsible. This chain connects TRBV5-6 to TRBJ2-7; possibly TRBD2 for D (6 bases). In germline, CDR1 is SGHDT, CDR2 YYEEEE. CDR3 length equals 13 residues. The CDR3 reads CASSSRDSFEQYF. As DNA, the CDR3 is TGTGCCAGCAGTTCCCGGGACTCCTTCGAGCAGTACTTC.

The chain links TRBV5-1 to TRBJ1-1, with D uncertain. The germline CDR1 and CDR2 sequences are SGHRS and YFSETQ. The V gene lost 2 bases and the J gene lost 7 bases, with 15 bases spanning the gap. The CDR3 has 14 amino acids. This CDR3 reads CASSLEWVAVEAFF. CDR3 nucleotides: TGCGCCAGCAGCTTAGAATGGGTGGCCGTTGAAGCTTTCTTT.

A single count supports this clone. The chain employs TRBV12-3 or TRBV12-4 and TRBJ1-1, with D perhaps matching TRBD1 (5 bases). V lost 3 bases, J lost 8 bases, and 13 bases lay in between. The length of the CDR3 is 13 residues. As DNA, the CDR3 is TGTGCCAGCAGTTTGGGGCATGCCGGGGAAGCTTTCTTT. Protein product: CASSLGHAGEAFF.

V gene TRBV15 combines with J gene TRBJ1-1; a weak D match, TRBD1 (5 bases). V lost 5 bases, J lost 5 bases, and 15 bases lay in between. Germline CDR1 is LNHNV and CDR2 is YYDKDF (reference sequence). The CDR3 totals 14 residues. Written as DNA, the CDR3 is TGTGCCACCAGCCCCCTCGAGGGGTGGACTGAAGCTTTCTTT. This translates into CATSPLEGWTEAFF.

The chain couples TRBV12-3 or TRBV12-4 to TRBJ1-2, with a possible D match to TRBD1 (6 bases). The CDR3 contains 13 residues. V shed 4 bases and J shed 4 bases, with 10 bases lying between them. In DNA form, the CDR3 reads TGTGCCAGCAGTTCCAGGGGATTCTATGGCTACACCTTC. It specifies CASSSRGFYGYTF.

The chain has TRBV2 and TRBJ2-6; 8 positions match TRBD1. Looked up from germline, CDR1 is SNHLY and CDR2 is FYNNEI. J was trimmed by 2 bases and V by 6 bases; bases with no gene match: 3. There are 15 residues in the CDR3. The CDR3 nucleotides are TGTGCCAGCAGCGAGGACAGGGCTGGGGCCAACGTCCTGACTTTC. Residues: CASSEDRAGANVLTF.

The J gene is TRBJ1-3, the V gene TRBV2, with 7 nucleotides matching TRBD1. Germline V gene lookup returns CDR1 SNHLY and CDR2 FYNNEI. Losses at the gene ends were 6 bases for V and 7 bases for J; bases not matched to a gene: 6. The CDR3 covers 13 residues. CDR3 sequence (DNA): TGTGCCAGCAGCACGACAGGGCTCAACACCATATATTTT. Protein sequence: CASSTTGLNTIYF.

V and J are TRBV6-5 and TRBJ1-4; D is perhaps TRBD1 (5 bases). Germline CDR1 reads MNHEY; CDR2 reads SVGAGI. Trimming left V 1 base short and J 5 bases short, with 8 bases between. CDR3 length equals 14 residues. The CDR3 sequence: CASSYWRGNEKLFF. CDR3 DNA sequence: TGTGCCAGCAGTTACTGGCGGGGGAATGAAAAACTGTTTTTT.

Written as DNA, the CDR3 is TGTGCCAGCAGTTTCCGAACAGGACTAAATTCACCCCTCCACTTT. Its translation is CASSFRTGLNSPLHF. The rearrangement uses TRBV27 and TRBJ1-6, with a tentative D call TRBD1 (5 bases). Trimming took 3 bases from V and 7 from J, leaving 13 bases between them. This CDR3 has 15 amino acids. The germline V gene has CDR1 MNHEY and CDR2 SMNVEV (reference sequence).

The V and J genes are TRBV2 and TRBJ1-1; tentatively, D is TRBD1 (5 bases). V dropped 3 bases and J dropped 0 bases, with 14 bases sitting between them. Germline values: CDR1 SNHLY, CDR2 FYNNEI. CDR3 size: 16 residues. Written as DNA, the CDR3 is TGTGCCAGCAGTGACCGGGCGGGACGGATGAACACTGAAGCTTTCTTT. It codes for CASSDRAGRMNTEAFF.

The genes are TRBV7-2 and TRBJ1-2; TRBD1 agrees at 10 bases. The CDR3 extends over 13 amino acids. CDR1 and CDR2 from the germline V gene are SGHTA and FQGNSA. After removal of 8 bases from V and 5 bases from J, the junction contained 5 bases not matched to a gene. CDR3 sequence: CASGRTGGYGYTF. DNA of the CDR3: TGTGCCAGCGGAAGGACAGGGGGATATGGCTACACCTTC. Full variable domain (rest looked up from reference TRBV7-2 and TRBJ1-2): GAGVSQSPSNKVTEKGKDVELRCDPISGHTALYWYRQSLGQGLEFLIYFQGNSAPDKSGLPSDRFSAERTGGSVSTLTIQRTQQEDSAVYLCASGRTGGYGYTFGSGTRLTVV.

The chain recombines TRBV6-1 with TRBJ1-2; D not certain. Trimming took 3 bases from V and 5 from J, leaving 7 bases between them. This CDR3 region has 12 residues. CDR1 and CDR2 from the germline V gene are MNHNS and SASEGT. The CDR3: CASSEMLYGYTF. As DNA, the CDR3 is TGTGCCAGCAGTGAGATGCTATATGGCTACACCTTC.

V gene TRBV4-1 combines with J gene TRBJ2-7; D possibly corresponds to TRBD2 (5 bases). This CDR3 spans 15 amino acids. The germline CDR1 and CDR2 sequences are MGHRA and YSYEKL. The V and J ends lost 4 bases and 0 bases respectively, with 13 bases between them. The CDR3: CASSLSSGSSYEQYF. The CDR3 coding sequence is TGCGCCAGCAGCCTGTCCAGCGGTAGCTCCTACGAGCAGTACTTC.

The genes are TRBV2 and TRBJ2-1; 9 bases fit TRBD2. Per germline, CDR1 SNHLY and CDR2 FYNNEI. The CDR3 runs 15 residues. Trimming removed 2 bases from V and 1 base from J; junction bases left unmatched: 0. CDR3: CASSELAGSYNEQFF. CDR3 DNA: TGTGCCAGCAGTGAACTAGCGGGATCCTACAATGAGCAGTTCTTC. Complete variable domain (other parts from reference TRBV2 and TRBJ2-1): EPEVTQTPSHQVTQMGQEVILRCVPISNHLYFYWYRQILGQKVEFLVSFYNNEISEKSEIFDDQFSVERPDGSNFTLKIRSTKLEDSAMYFCASSELAGSYNEQFFGPGTRLTVL.